The 32 T cell receptor beta chains below were found in one sample sequenced in a study of control samples from healthy donors and cancer patients. The assay was immunoSEQ multiplex PCR, and TCRdb's table has in-frame clones only and misses some. The table shows 160,000 or so clones, with 85% to 95% occurring only once. What was sequenced was blood. These receptors all stem from a woman aged 40-49 years in good health.

With regard to this clone: The sample contains more than one DNA sequence encoding this CDR3. The chain has TRBV10-3 and TRBJ2-5; D may be TRBD1 or TRBD2 (5 bases each). The length of the CDR3 is 13 residues. The germline V gene has CDR1 ENHRY and CDR2 SYGVKD. Trimming stripped 4 bases from V and 4 bases from J, with 10 bases between. CDR3 in DNA: TGTGCCATCAGTGGAGGTGGGGGAGAGACCCAGTACTTC. This gives the protein CAISGGGGETQYF.

Here the CDR3 DNA reads TGTGCCAGCAGCTTAATGGGGCACGAGCAGTACTTC. Translated: CASSLMGHEQYF. The chain has TRBV7-2 and TRBJ2-7; tentatively, D is TRBD1 (5 bases). The CDR3 length is 12 residues. Trimming removed 2 bases at V and 5 bases at J, with 7 bases between. CDR1 and CDR2 (germline): SGHTA, FQGNSA. The complete variable domain, with remaining parts taken from reference TRBV7-2 and TRBJ2-7, reads GAGVSQSPSNKVTEKGKDVELRCDPISGHTALYWYRQSLGQGLEFLIYFQGNSAPDKSGLPSDRFSAERTGGSVSTLTIQRTQQEDSAVYLCASSLMGHEQYFGPGTRLTVT.

V gene TRBV27 combines with J gene TRBJ2-5, with D possibly being TRBD1 (6 bases). V was shortened by 3 bases and J by 5 bases, with 19 bases between the two germline ends. The CDR3 has 16 amino acids. In germline, CDR1 is MNHEY, CDR2 SMNVEV (reference sequence). CDR3 bases: TGTGCCAGCAGTTTTTCGCGCAGGGGCCTAGGGGAGACCCAGTACTTC. This codes for CASSFSRRGLGETQYF.

This clone was detected only once. The junction does not match germline at one end; this may be a read error. V and J are TRBV7-7 and TRBJ1-1; 10 positions match TRBD1. CDR3 length: 15 amino acids. CDR1 and CDR2 from the germline V gene are SSHAT and FNYEAQ (reference sequence). Here the CDR3 reads CASSLGTGAYTEAFF. Here the CDR3 DNA reads TGTGCTAGCAGCCTCGGGACAGGGGCTTACACTGAAGCTTTCTTT. The full variable domain, completed using reference TRBV7-7 and TRBJ1-1, is GAGVSQSPRYKVTKRGQDVTLRCDPISSHATLYWYQQALGQGPEFLTYFNYEAQPDKSGLPSDRFSAERPEGSISTLTIQRTEQRDSAMYRCASSLGTGAYTEAFFGQGTRLTVV.

J is TRBJ2-3 and V is TRBV19; 11 bases are shared with TRBD1. The CDR3 contains 15 residues. Looked up from germline, CDR1 is LNHDA and CDR2 is SQIVND (reference sequence). Germline trimming cut 4 bases from V and 5 bases from J; bases unmatched to any gene: 5. CDR3 sequence (DNA): TGTGCCAGTAGTACCGGACAGGGGGCGGGAGATACGCAGTATTTT. Its translation: CASSTGQGAGDTQYF.

The V and J genes are TRBV18 and TRBJ2-2; TRBD1 agrees at 9 bases. The CDR3 consists of 17 residues. Germline V gene lookup returns CDR1 KGHSH and CDR2 LQKENI. With 3 bases clipped from V and 5 bases from J, the junction kept 10 bases outside the gene matches. The CDR3 reads CASSPSARDRVTGELFF. The CDR3 coding sequence is TGTGCCAGCTCACCCTCCGCCCGGGACAGGGTTACCGGGGAGCTGTTTTTT.

The chain links TRBV6-6 to TRBJ1-4; D perhaps matches TRBD1 (5 bases). The CDR3 has 13 residues. Germline CDR1 and CDR2: MNHNY and SVGAGI (reference sequence). V lost 10 bases and J 6 bases, leaving 15 bases between the germline ends. CDR3: CATMAGRDEKLFF. CDR3 in DNA: TGTGCCACCATGGCAGGGCGTGATGAAAAACTGTTTTTT.

The V and J genes are TRBV9 and TRBJ1-4, with a possible D match to TRBD1 (5 bases). The CDR3 is made up of 14 amino acids. Trimming left V 0 bases short and J 3 bases short, with 6 bases between. From germline, CDR1 is SGDLS and CDR2 YYNGEE. Here the CDR3 DNA reads TGTGCCAGCAGCGTAGGGGGCCCTAATGAAAAACTGTTTTTT. As protein: CASSVGGPNEKLFF.

The V gene is TRBV19, the J gene TRBJ1-3; TRBD1 is a possible D gene (5 bases). Germline-derived CDR1 and CDR2 are LNHDA and SQIVND (reference sequence). V was cut by 8 bases and J by 1 base, with 12 bases left in between. CDR3 length: 14 amino acids. The CDR3 DNA reads as TGTGCCAGTCGGGACGGATTTTCTGGAAACACCATATATTTT. It translates to CASRDGFSGNTIYF.

The rearrangement uses TRBV27 and TRBJ2-3; the D gene is possibly TRBD1 (6 bases). This CDR3 has 16 residues. Germline CDR1 is MNHEY and CDR2 is SMNVEV (reference sequence). V lost 4 bases, J lost 2 bases, and 16 bases lay in between. The CDR3 DNA is TGTGCCAGCAGTTCCCCCGACAGGCGGAACACAGATACGCAGTATTTT. Amino acids: CASSSPDRRNTDTQYF.

A single count supports this clone. This sequence joins TRBV2 and TRBJ2-1, with 8 bases identical to TRBD2. V was pared by 10 bases and J by 5 bases, with 10 bases of the junction left unmatched. From germline, CDR1 is SNHLY and CDR2 FYNNEI. The CDR3 length is 14 residues. CDR3 DNA sequence: TGTGCCAACACCCGGGGGGGCAGGAACAATGAGCAGTTCTTC. Its translation is CANTRGGRNNEQFF.

J is TRBJ2-5 and V is TRBV20-1; D unclear. Trimming stripped 5 bases from V and 5 bases from J, with 6 bases between. CDR3 length: 10 amino acids. Germline CDR1 and CDR2: DFQATT and SNEGSKA (reference sequence). The CDR3 loop is CSAADETQYF. The CDR3, as DNA: TGCAGTGCTGCCGACGAGACCCAGTACTTC.

The gene calls are TRBV19 and TRBJ1-2; D is unresolved. Trimming took off 3 bases at V and 7 bases at J, with 21 bases between the two ends. This CDR3 has 16 amino acids. Germline V gene lookup returns CDR1 LNHDA and CDR2 SQIVND (reference sequence). The CDR3 bases are TGTGCCAGTAGTATGGCCCCCGGGCCTTCTCCGAGTGGCTACACCTTC. Translated: CASSMAPGPSPSGYTF.

The rearrangement links TRBV29-1 to TRBJ1-3; D remains ambiguous. Germline lookup yields CDR1 SQVTM and CDR2 ANQGSEA. Trimming cost V 3 bases and J 5 bases, with 8 bases left between them. CDR3 length: 12 amino acids. The CDR3 coding sequence is TGCAGCGTTGATTTGGGAAGAAACACCATATATTTT. Translated, it gives CSVDLGRNTIYF.

This chain connects TRBV5-6 to TRBJ2-3; D is uncertain. In germline, CDR1 is SGHDT, CDR2 YYEEEE. Between the trimmed V and J ends, which lost 4 bases and 1 base, there was a span of 10 bases. The CDR3 spans 14 residues. CDR3: CASSLETRTDTQYF. The CDR3 DNA follows: TGTGCCAGCAGCCTCGAAACCCGCACAGATACGCAGTATTTT.

The V gene is TRBV7-9, the J gene TRBJ1-4; D is possibly TRBD1 (6 bases). The germline gives CDR1 SEHNR, CDR2 FQNEAQ (reference sequence). The ends were cut back, 4 bases at V and 6 bases at J, with 18 bases in the middle. The CDR3 extends over 16 amino acids. The CDR3 reads CASSSKAQGFDEKLFF. The CDR3 bases are TGTGCCAGCAGCTCAAAGGCTCAGGGGTTCGATGAAAAACTGTTTTTT.

This clone was observed a single time. V and J are TRBV21-1 and TRBJ2-1; TRBD1 is the table's D call, not checked against the DNA. TRBV21-1 is a pseudogene segment. This CDR3 is built from 14 residues. CDR3 sequence reads: CASSKRTGYNEQFF. For the CDR3, the DNA is TGTGCCAGCAGCAAAAGGACAGGGTACAATGAGCAGTTCTTC.

The rearrangement links TRBV19 to TRBJ1-5; tentatively, D is TRBD1 (6 bases). From germline, CDR1 is LNHDA and CDR2 SQIVND (reference sequence). There are 14 residues in the CDR3. V lost 7 bases, J lost 1 base, and 11 bases lay in between. In DNA form, the CDR3 reads TGTGCCAGTACCTTGGGGGGCAGCAATCAGCCCCAGCATTTT. This translates into CASTLGGSNQPQHF.

The V call is TRBV11-2, the J call TRBJ2-5, with TRBD2 matching over 14 bases. The V gene's germline CDR1 is SGHAT and CDR2 FQNNGV. This CDR3 spans 17 amino acids. With V trimmed by 1 base and J by 1 base, 2 bases remained unmatched. The CDR3 protein is CASSLAGLAGVQETQYF. DNA of the CDR3: TGTGCCAGCAGCTTAGCGGGACTAGCGGGGGTCCAAGAGACCCAGTACTTC.

The chain carries TRBV6-5 and TRBJ2-1, with unresolved D. The CDR3 runs to 11 residues. Trimming removed 5 bases from V and 4 bases from J, with 3 bases in between. The germline V gene encodes CDR1 MNHEY and CDR2 SVGAGI. The CDR3 DNA is TGTGCCAGCAGTCGTTACAATGAGCAGTTCTTC. Translated, it gives CASSRYNEQFF.

The chain joins TRBV20-1 to TRBJ1-1; D gene unclear. The germline gives CDR1 DFQATT, CDR2 SNEGSKA (reference sequence). Trimming left V 7 bases short and J 1 base short, with 7 bases between. This CDR3 spans 11 amino acids. The CDR3 region is CSGGRNTEAFF. CDR3 nucleotide sequence: TGCAGTGGAGGTCGGAACACTGAAGCTTTCTTT.

This sequence joins TRBV7-9 and TRBJ1-2; D is perhaps TRBD1 (5 bases). CDR3 size: 16 residues. Germline V gene lookup returns CDR1 SEHNR and CDR2 FQNEAQ (reference sequence). Trimming removed 2 bases from V and 4 bases from J, with 17 bases in between. The CDR3 sequence: CASSLNDFAGSYGYTF. CDR3 nucleotide sequence: TGTGCCAGCAGCTTAAATGACTTTGCAGGGAGCTATGGCTACACCTTC.

This rearrangement joins TRBV27 to TRBJ2-2; 8 bases align to TRBD1. This CDR3 is built from 14 residues. The V and J ends lost 6 bases and 4 bases, in that order; junction bases with no gene match: 4. Germline-derived CDR1 and CDR2 are MNHEY and SMNVEV (reference sequence). The CDR3 sequence: CASRDRVGTGELFF. The CDR3, as DNA: TGTGCCAGCAGGGACAGGGTCGGCACCGGGGAGCTGTTTTTT.

The sample holds one count of this clone. The CDR3 here is CASSLGQSNSPLHF. Written as DNA, the CDR3 is TGTGCCAGCAGCTTAGGTCAGTCTAATTCACCCCTCCACTTT. The chain has TRBV7-2 and TRBJ1-6, with no clear D. The CDR3 sequence is 14 residues long. Trimming removed 1 base at V and 6 bases at J, with 7 bases between. From germline, CDR1 is SGHTA and CDR2 FQGNSA.

The chain joins TRBV3-1 (or the pseudogene TRBV3-2) to TRBJ1-5, with D unresolved. Germline V gene sequence: CDR1 LGHDT, CDR2 YNNKEL (reference sequence). V was shortened by 4 bases and J by 0 bases, with 10 bases between the two germline ends. The CDR3 is 15 residues long. CDR3 coding DNA: TGTGCCAGCAGCCCTCAACAGTATAGCAATCAGCCCCAGCATTTT. This translates into CASSPQQYSNQPQHF.

The genes are TRBV19 and TRBJ1-5, with no clear D. The germline CDR1 and CDR2 sequences are LNHDA and SQIVND (reference sequence). Trimming stripped 5 bases from V and 6 bases from J, with 14 bases between. The CDR3 loop spans 14 amino acids. CDR3 sequence (DNA): TGTGCCAGTAGTCAAGAAAGGTGGGTTCAGCCCCAGCATTTT. Protein sequence: CASSQERWVQPQHF.

V is TRBV6-4 and J is TRBJ1-2, with D possibly being TRBD1 (6 bases). V lost 6 bases to trimming and J lost 4 bases, with 21 bases between them. Germline values: CDR1 MRHNA, CDR2 SNTAGT. This CDR3 comprises 16 residues. CDR3 DNA: TGTGCCAGCAGCCTTGAGGGGGGACATAACCTCTATGGCTACACCTTC. Protein sequence: CASSLEGGHNLYGYTF.

The V gene is TRBV19, the J gene TRBJ1-2, with 8 bases identical to TRBD1. Germline V gives CDR1 LNHDA, CDR2 SQIVND (reference sequence). The CDR3 sequence is 13 residues long. J was trimmed by 5 bases and V by 5 bases; bases with no gene match: 4. The CDR3 is CASSPGGAYGYTF. As DNA, the CDR3 is TGTGCCAGTAGTCCAGGGGGCGCTTATGGCTACACCTTC.

The V and J genes are TRBV18 and TRBJ1-5; a possible D gene is TRBD1 (6 bases). The CDR3 totals 18 residues. Germline values: CDR1 KGHSH, CDR2 LQKENI. V lost 3 bases and J lost 1, with 19 bases in between. Here the CDR3 reads CASSPRRGLTGSNQPQHF. In nucleotides, the CDR3 is TGTGCCAGCTCACCCCGACGGGGGCTCACTGGGAGCAATCAGCCCCAGCATTTT.

This sequence joins TRBV29-1 and TRBJ2-3, with D maybe TRBD1 (5 bases). Germline lookup yields CDR1 SQVTM and CDR2 ANQGSEA. Trimming took off 4 bases at V and 0 bases at J, with 8 bases between the two ends. The CDR3 totals 13 residues. The CDR3 coding sequence is TGCAGCGTTGGGCAGGGAAGCACAGATACGCAGTATTTT. Protein: CSVGQGSTDTQYF.

This chain connects TRBV18 to TRBJ1-6; 7 bases map to TRBD1. The CDR3 totals 14 residues. The germline CDR1 and CDR2 sequences are KGHSH and LQKENI. The junction had 7 bases not matched to a gene; V was cut back by 9 bases and J by 5 bases. DNA of the CDR3: TGTGCCAGTAACACCGGGACAGATAATTCACCCCTCCACTTT. Protein product: CASNTGTDNSPLHF.

The genes are TRBV4-3 and TRBJ1-1; no clear D. Trimming took 0 bases from V and 11 from J, leaving 19 bases between them. This CDR3 spans 15 amino acids. In germline, CDR1 is LGHNA, CDR2 YSLEER. The CDR3 reads CASSQEFSTPRAAFF. The CDR3 DNA reads as TGCGCCAGCAGCCAAGAATTCTCGACACCCCGTGCGGCTTTCTTT.